The 5 T cell receptor beta chains presented below share a single source sample, sequenced in a study of regulatory T cells in long-lasting Graves disease. Time point reported: newly diagnosed GD, antithyroid drugs for less than 3 months. The TCR library used RNA extracted from PBMCs. CDR3-region Arm-PCR and iRepertoire HTBI primers produced the TCR beta libraries. TCRdb reanalysed the multiplex PCR reads using MiXCR and keeps one entry per CDR3 protein. Among around 330,000 distinct CDR3 sequences, approximately 20% were seen once, and the ten largest hold approximately 35%. Source: peripheral blood mononuclear cells (PBMCs), taken at new diagnosis, from a patient treated with antithyroid drugs. All receptors derive from a female donor with Graves disease.

The rearrangement uses TRBV18 and TRBJ2-3; 14 bases line up with TRBD2. CDR3 length equals 17 residues. Germline V CDR1 and CDR2: KGHSH, LQKENI. Trimming at V came to 5 bases and at J to 7 bases, leaving 11 bases not matched to a gene. The CDR3 coding sequence is TGTGCCAGCTCAGAACTACCGGGACTAGCGGGAGTAAATACGCAGTATTTT. It yields the protein CASSELPGLAGVNTQYF.

Comments on this clonotype: This may stem from a read error, because a much larger clone lies one nucleotide away. CDR3 coding DNA: TGTGCCGGCGCATCCCCTCGCCGGGCCTACGAGCAGTACTTC. Translating gives CAGASPRRAYEQYF. The chain couples TRBV11-3 to TRBJ2-7; the D is unclear. Trimming cost V 11 bases and J 2 bases, with 19 bases left between them. Germline assignment: CDR1 SGHNT and CDR2 YENEEA. The CDR3 contains 14 residues.

V usage is TRBV20-1 and J usage is TRBJ2-1; 9 bases are a match to TRBD2. Per germline, CDR1 DFQATT and CDR2 SNEGSKA (reference sequence). Trimming removed 3 bases from V and 3 bases from J; junction bases left unmatched: 21. The CDR3 sequence is 20 residues long. The CDR3 sequence: CSARGSFVPAGGPDYNEQFF. CDR3 bases: TGCAGTGCTAGGGGTAGTTTCGTTCCGGCGGGAGGGCCCGACTACAATGAGCAGTTCTTC.

This clonotype was observed at least ten times. The chain carries TRBV28 and TRBJ2-4, with 11 bases aligning to TRBD1. This CDR3 is built from 15 residues. Germline lookup yields CDR1 MDHEN and CDR2 SYDVKM. V lost 10 bases and J lost 4; bases outside the gene matches: 9. The CDR3: CATRLRDRGKNIQYF. CDR3 sequence (DNA): TGTGCCACCCGCCTGCGGGACAGGGGGAAAAACATTCAGTACTTC. Filled out from reference TRBV28 and TRBJ2-4, the complete variable domain reads DVKVTQSSRYLVKRTGEKVFLECVQDMDHENMFWYRQDPGLGLRLIYFSYDVKMKEKGDIPEGYSVSREKKERFSLILESASTNQTSMYLCATRLRDRGKNIQYFGAGTRLSVL.

The V gene is TRBV20-1, the J gene TRBJ1-3; TRBD1 agrees at 8 bases. CDR3 length equals 14 residues. J lost 4 bases, V lost 2 bases, and 4 bases had no gene match. Germline V gene data show CDR1 as DFQATT and CDR2 as SNEGSKA (reference sequence). For the CDR3, the DNA is TGCAGTGCTAGACAGGGGGCAGGAGGAAACACCATATATTTT. Protein: CSARQGAGGNTIYF.